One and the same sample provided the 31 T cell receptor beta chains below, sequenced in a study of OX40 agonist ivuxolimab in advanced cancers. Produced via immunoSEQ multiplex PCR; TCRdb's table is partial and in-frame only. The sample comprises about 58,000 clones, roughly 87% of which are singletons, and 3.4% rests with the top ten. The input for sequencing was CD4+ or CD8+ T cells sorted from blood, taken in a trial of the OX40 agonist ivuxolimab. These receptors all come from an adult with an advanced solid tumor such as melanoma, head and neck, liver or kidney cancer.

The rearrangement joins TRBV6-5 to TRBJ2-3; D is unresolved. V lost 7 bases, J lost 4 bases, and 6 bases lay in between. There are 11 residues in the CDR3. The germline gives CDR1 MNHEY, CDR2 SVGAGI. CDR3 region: CASKGPDTQYF. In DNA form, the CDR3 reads TGTGCCAGCAAAGGGCCAGATACGCAGTATTTT.

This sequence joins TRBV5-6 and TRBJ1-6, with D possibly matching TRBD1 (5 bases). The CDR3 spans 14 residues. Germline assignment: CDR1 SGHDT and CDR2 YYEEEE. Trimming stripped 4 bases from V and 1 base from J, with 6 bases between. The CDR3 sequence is CASSEGSYNSPLHF. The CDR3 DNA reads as TGTGCCAGCAGCGAGGGGTCCTATAATTCACCCCTCCACTTT. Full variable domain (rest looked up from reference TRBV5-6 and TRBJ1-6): DAGVTQSPTHLIKTRGQQVTLRCSPKSGHDTVSWYQQALGQGPQFIFQYYEEEERQRGNFPDRFSGHQFPNYSSELNVNALLLGDSALYLCASSEGSYNSPLHFGNGTRLTVT.

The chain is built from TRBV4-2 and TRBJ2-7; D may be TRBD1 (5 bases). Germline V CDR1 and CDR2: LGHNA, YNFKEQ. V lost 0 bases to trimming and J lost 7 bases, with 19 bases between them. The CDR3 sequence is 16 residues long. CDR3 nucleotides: TGTGCCAGCAGCCAAGAGGTCAAGGGGTCTAATGTAGAGCAGTACTTC. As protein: CASSQEVKGSNVEQYF.

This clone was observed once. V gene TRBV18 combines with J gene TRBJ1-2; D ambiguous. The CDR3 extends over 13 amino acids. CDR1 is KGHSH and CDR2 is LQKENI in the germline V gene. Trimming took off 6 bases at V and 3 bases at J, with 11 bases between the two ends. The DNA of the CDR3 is TGTGCCAGCTCCCGAGGGTCAGACTATGGCTACACCTTC. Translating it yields CASSRGSDYGYTF.

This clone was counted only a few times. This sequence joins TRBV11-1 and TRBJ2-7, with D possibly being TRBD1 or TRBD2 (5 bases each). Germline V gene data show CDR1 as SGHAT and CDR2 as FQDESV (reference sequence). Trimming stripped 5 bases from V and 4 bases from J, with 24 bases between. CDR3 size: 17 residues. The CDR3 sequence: CASSPLPGAGALYEQYF. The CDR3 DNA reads TGTGCCAGCAGCCCCCTCCCCGGGGCAGGAGCTCTGTACGAGCAGTACTTC. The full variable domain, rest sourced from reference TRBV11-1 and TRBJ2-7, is EAEVAQSPRYKITEKSQAVAFWCDPISGHATLYWYRQILGQGPELLVQFQDESVVDDSQLPKDRFSAERLKGVDSTLKIQPAELGDSAMYLCASSPLPGAGALYEQYFGPGTRLTVT.

The CDR3 region has the DNA TGTGCCAGCAGTGAAGCCCGGGACAGGGGGCGCAGCGAGCAGTACTTC. It yields the protein CASSEARDRGRSEQYF. The chain uses TRBV2 and TRBJ2-7, with 12 bases fitting TRBD1. The CDR3 consists of 16 residues. The V and J ends lost 0 bases and 6 bases, in that order; junction bases with no gene match: 6. Germline V CDR1 and CDR2: SNHLY, FYNNEI.

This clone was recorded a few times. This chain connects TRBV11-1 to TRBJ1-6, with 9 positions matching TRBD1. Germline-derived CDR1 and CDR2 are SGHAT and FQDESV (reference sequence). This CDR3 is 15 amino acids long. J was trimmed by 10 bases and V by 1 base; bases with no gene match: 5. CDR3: CASSLDGTGWSPLHF. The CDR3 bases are TGTGCCAGCAGCTTAGACGGGACAGGGTGGTCACCCCTCCACTTT.

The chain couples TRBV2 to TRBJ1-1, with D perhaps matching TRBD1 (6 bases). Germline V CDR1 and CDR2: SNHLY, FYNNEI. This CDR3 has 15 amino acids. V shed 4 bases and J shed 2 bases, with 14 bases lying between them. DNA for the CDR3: TGTGCCAGCAGTGGGGAGGGGGGAATAAACACTGAAGCTTTCTTT. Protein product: CASSGEGGINTEAFF.

In DNA form, the CDR3 reads TGTGCCTGGAGTCGAGGGACAGGGCCGGAAGAGACCCAGTACTTC. As protein: CAWSRGTGPEETQYF. The V and J genes are TRBV30 and TRBJ2-5, with 9 bases lining up with TRBD1. CDR1 and CDR2 from the germline V gene are GTSNPN and SVGIG (reference sequence). V gave up 2 bases and J gave up 3 bases; unmatched junction bases: 7. This CDR3 comprises 15 residues.

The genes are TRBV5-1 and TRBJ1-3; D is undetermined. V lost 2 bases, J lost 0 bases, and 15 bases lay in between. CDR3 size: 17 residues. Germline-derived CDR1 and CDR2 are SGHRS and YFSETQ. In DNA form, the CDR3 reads TGCGCCAGCAGCTTCAGCGGTTCCTGGAGCTCTGGAAACACCATATATTTT. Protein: CASSFSGSWSSGNTIYF.

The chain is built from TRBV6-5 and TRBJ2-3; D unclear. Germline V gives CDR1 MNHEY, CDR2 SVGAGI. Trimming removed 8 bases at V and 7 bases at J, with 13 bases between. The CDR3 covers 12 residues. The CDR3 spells CASRNPENTQYF. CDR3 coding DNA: TGTGCCAGCCGTAACCCGGAGAATACGCAGTATTTT.

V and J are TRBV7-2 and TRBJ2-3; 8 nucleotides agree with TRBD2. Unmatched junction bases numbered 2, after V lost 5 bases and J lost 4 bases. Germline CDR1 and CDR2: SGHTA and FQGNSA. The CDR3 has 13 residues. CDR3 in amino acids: CASSGLAPDTQYF. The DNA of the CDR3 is TGTGCCAGCAGCGGACTAGCCCCAGATACGCAGTATTTT.

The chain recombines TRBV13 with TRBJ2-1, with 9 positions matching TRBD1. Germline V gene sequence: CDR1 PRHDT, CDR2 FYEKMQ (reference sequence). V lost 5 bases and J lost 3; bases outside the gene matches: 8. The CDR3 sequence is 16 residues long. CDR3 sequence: CASSPPRQGGYNEQFF. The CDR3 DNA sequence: TGTGCCAGCAGCCCCCCTAGACAGGGGGGCTACAATGAGCAGTTCTTC. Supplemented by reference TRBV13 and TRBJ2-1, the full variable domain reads AAGVIQSPRHLIKEKRETATLKCYPIPRHDTVYWYQQGPGQDPQFLISFYEKMQSDKGSIPDRFSAQQFSDYHSELNMSSLELGDSALYFCASSPPRQGGYNEQFFGPGTRLTVL.

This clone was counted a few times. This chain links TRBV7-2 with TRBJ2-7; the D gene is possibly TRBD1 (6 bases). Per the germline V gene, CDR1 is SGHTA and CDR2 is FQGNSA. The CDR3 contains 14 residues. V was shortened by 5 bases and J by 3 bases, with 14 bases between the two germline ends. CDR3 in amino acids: CASSLEQGFYEQYF. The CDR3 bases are TGTGCCAGCAGCCTCGAACAGGGATTCTACGAGCAGTACTTC.

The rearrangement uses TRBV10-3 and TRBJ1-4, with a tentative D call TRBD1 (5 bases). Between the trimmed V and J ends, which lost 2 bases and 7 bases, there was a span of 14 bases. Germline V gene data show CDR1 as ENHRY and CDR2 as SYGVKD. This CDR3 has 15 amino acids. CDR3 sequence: CAISEGTDGGEKLFF. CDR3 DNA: TGTGCCATCAGTGAGGGGACGGATGGAGGTGAAAAACTGTTTTTT.

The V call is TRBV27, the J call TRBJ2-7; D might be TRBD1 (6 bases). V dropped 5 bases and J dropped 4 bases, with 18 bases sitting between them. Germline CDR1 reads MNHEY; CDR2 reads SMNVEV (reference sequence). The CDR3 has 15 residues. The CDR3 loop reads CASSPRTGGGYEQYF. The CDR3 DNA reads TGTGCCAGCAGTCCCAGGACTGGGGGCGGTTACGAGCAGTACTTC.

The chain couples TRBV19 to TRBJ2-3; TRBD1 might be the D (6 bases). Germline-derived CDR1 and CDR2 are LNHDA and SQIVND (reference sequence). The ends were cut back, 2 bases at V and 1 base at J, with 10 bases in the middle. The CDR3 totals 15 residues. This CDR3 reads CASSIPGVGTDTQYF. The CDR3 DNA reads TGTGCCAGTAGTATACCAGGGGTTGGCACAGATACGCAGTATTTT.

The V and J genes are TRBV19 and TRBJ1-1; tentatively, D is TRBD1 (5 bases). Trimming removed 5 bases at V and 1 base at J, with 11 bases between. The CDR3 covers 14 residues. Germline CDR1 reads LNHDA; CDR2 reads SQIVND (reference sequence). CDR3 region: CASSFWQGNTEAFF. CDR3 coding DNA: TGTGCCAGTAGTTTTTGGCAGGGGAACACTGAAGCTTTCTTT.

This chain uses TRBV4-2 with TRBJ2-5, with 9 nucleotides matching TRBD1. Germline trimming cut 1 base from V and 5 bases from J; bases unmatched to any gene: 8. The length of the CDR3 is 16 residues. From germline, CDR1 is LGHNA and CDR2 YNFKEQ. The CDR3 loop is CASSQARTGDSETQYF. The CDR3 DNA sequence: TGTGCCAGCAGCCAAGCGAGGACAGGGGATTCGGAGACCCAGTACTTC.

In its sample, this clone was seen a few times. The CDR3: CASSPGLPYGYTF. The CDR3 DNA follows: TGTGCCAGCAGCCCCGGATTACCCTATGGCTACACCTTC. The chain is built from TRBV6-1 and TRBJ1-2; D call uncertain. The CDR3 is made up of 13 amino acids. Germline assignment: CDR1 MNHNS and CDR2 SASEGT. V was clipped by 6 bases and J by 4 bases, with 12 bases between them.

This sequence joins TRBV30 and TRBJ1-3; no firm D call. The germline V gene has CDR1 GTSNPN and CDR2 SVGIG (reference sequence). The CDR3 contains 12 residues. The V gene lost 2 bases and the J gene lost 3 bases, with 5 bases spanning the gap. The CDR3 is CAWSRSGNTIYF. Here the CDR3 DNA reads TGTGCCTGGAGTAGGAGTGGAAACACCATATATTTT. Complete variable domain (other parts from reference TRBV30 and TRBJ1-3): SQTIHQWPATLVQPVGSPLSLECTVEGTSNPNLYWYRQAAGRGLQLLFYSVGIGQISSEVPQNLSASRPQDRQFILSSKKLLLSDSGFYLCAWSRSGNTIYFGEGSWLTVV.

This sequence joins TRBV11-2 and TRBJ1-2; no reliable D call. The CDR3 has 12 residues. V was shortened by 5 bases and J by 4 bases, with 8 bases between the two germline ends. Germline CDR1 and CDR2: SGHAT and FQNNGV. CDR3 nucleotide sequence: TGTGCCAGCAGCCGGGCCCCCTATGGCTACACCTTC. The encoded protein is CASSRAPYGYTF. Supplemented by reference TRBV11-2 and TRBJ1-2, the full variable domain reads EAGVAQSPRYKIIEKRQSVAFWCNPISGHATLYWYQQILGQGPKLLIQFQNNGVVDDSQLPKDRFSAERLKGVDSTLKIQPAKLEDSAVYLCASSRAPYGYTFGSGTRLTVV.

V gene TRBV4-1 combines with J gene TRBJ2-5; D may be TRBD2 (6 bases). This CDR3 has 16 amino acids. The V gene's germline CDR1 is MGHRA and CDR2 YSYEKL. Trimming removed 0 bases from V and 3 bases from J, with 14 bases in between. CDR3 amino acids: CASSQDMERAKETQYF. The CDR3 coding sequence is TGCGCCAGCAGCCAAGATATGGAGCGGGCCAAAGAGACCCAGTACTTC.

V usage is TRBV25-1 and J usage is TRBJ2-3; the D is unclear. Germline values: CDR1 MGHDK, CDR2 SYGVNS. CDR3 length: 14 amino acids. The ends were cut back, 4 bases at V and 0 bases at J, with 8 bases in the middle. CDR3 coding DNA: TGTGCCAGCAGTGGTGTCCTTAGCACAGATACGCAGTATTTT. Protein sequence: CASSGVLSTDTQYF.

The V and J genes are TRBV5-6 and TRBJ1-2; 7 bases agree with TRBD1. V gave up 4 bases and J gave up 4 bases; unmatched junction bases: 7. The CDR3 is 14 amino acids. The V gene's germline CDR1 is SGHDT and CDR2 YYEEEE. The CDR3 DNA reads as TGTGCCAGCAGCATTGACAGGGCCCGCTATGGCTACACCTTC. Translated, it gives CASSIDRARYGYTF.

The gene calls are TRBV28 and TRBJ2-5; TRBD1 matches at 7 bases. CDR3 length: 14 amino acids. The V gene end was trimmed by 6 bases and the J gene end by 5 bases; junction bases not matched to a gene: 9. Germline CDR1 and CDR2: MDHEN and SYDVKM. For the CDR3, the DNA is TGTGCCAGCAGCTTTGACAGGGAGCACGAGACCCAGTACTTC. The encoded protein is CASSFDREHETQYF.

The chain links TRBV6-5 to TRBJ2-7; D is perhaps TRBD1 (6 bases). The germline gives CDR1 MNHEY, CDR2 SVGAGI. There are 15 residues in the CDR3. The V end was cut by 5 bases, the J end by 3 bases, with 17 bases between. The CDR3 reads CASSGMGQGDYEQYF. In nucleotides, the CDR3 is TGTGCCAGCAGTGGTATGGGACAAGGAGACTACGAGCAGTACTTC.

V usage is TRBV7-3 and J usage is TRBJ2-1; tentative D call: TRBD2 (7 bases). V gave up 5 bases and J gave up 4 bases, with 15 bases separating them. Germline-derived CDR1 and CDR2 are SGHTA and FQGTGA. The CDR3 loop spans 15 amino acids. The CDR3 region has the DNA TGTGCCAGCAGCCCCGCGGGGGCACCATACAATGAGCAGTTCTTC. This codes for CASSPAGAPYNEQFF.

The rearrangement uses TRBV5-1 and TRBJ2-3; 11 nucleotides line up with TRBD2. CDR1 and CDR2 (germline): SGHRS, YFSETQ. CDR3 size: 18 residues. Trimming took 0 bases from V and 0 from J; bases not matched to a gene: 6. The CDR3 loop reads CASSLGLAGGASTDTQYF. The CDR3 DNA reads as TGCGCCAGCAGCTTGGGGCTAGCGGGGGGCGCTAGCACAGATACGCAGTATTTT.

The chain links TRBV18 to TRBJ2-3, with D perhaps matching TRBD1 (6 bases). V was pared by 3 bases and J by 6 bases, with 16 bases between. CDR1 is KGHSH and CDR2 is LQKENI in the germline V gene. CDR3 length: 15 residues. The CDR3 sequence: CASSPQPGAMDTQYF. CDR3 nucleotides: TGTGCCAGCTCACCTCAGCCAGGGGCCATGGATACGCAGTATTTT.

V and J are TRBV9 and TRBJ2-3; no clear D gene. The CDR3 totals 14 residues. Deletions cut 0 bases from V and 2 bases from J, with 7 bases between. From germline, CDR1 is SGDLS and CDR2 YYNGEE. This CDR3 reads CASSVDVYTDTQYF. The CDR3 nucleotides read TGTGCCAGCAGCGTAGATGTTTACACAGATACGCAGTATTTT.